This T cell receptor (beta chain) was obtained from a study of T cell responses to AZD1222 COVID-19 vaccine. The table came from immunoSEQ multiplex PCR; TCRdb's copy has only in-frame clones and leaves some out. The sample includes roughly 150,000 clones, about 90% seen only once; the top ten take about 4%. Trimming cost V 1 base and J 4 bases, with 13 bases left between them. Looked up from germline, CDR1 is MGHRA and CDR2 is YSYEKL. The CDR3 spans 16 residues. The TCR comes from an adult who received the AZD1222 COVID-19 vaccine. The J gene is TRBJ1-4, the V gene TRBV4-1; D uncertain. The sequencing used peripheral blood, collected 28 days after the second AZD1222 dose. Written as DNA, the CDR3 is TGCGCCAGCAGCCAAGGGGGAGGTAGAAATAATGAAAAACTGTTTTTT. It translates to CASSQGGGRNNEKLFF.